The T cell receptor (beta chain) described here comes from a study of human thymus T cells. The CDR3 sequence is 13 residues long. V was trimmed by 3 bases and J by 4 bases, leaving 9 bases between them. Germline V gene sequence: CDR1 MDHEN, CDR2 SYDVKM. Generated by immunoSEQ multiplex PCR, the TCRdb table keeps only in-frame clones and is missing some. The data contain 86,000 or so clones, approximately 96% of them seen just once; the ten biggest clones take up roughly 0.028%. The thymus was resected at corrective cardiac surgery. The rearrangement joins TRBV28 to TRBJ2-5; D gene unclear. The specimen was thymus tissue. The receptor's source is a boy less than two years old with a congenital heart defect but otherwise immunologically healthy. The CDR3 loop is CASSLRPPETQYF. For the CDR3, the DNA is TGTGCCAGCAGTTTGCGACCACCAGAGACCCAGTACTTC.